The present TCR beta chain was sequenced within a study of T cell clonotyping in hematopoietic cell transplantation. The CDR3 runs to 13 residues. In germline, CDR1 is LNHDA, CDR2 SQIVND (reference sequence). Trimming took off 1 base at V and 5 bases at J, with 9 bases between the two ends. Comment on this clone: The target antigen is unknown.

Regarding time point: recipient sample about 28 days before transplant, after cytoreduction. Generated by immunoSEQ multiplex PCR, the TCRdb table keeps only in-frame clones and is missing some. This sample has some 49,000 clones, with 85% to 90% found just once. Study-level results: Cells were unsorted, so CD4 and CD8 contributions were not separated.

The V and J genes are TRBV19 and TRBJ2-7, with no clear D. The sequence was collected from a man between 60 and 75 years old with biphenotypic leukemia. Some clones in this sample may be carry-over from other donors' samples. The sample here was peripheral blood mononuclear cells, taken before stem cell transplant. CDR3 region: CASSIGPPDEQYF. CDR3 nucleotide sequence: TGTGCCAGTAGTATAGGGCCTCCTGACGAGCAGTACTTC.